This paragraph covers one T cell receptor beta chain sequence. Its antigen is not identified. These data originate in a study of CD8+CD57+ T cells in acquired aplastic anemia. On the study more broadly: DNA recovered from sorted CD4+ and CD8+ cells had a mean of around 3.2 ug. Study-wide points: Some 31 CD8+ CDR3 sequences were shared between patients and controls.

Only patients with CD8+CD57+ cell expansion on flow cytometry were chosen for sequencing. The germline V gene has CDR1 MNHEY and CDR2 SVGAGI. V was cut by 4 bases and J by 4 bases, with 13 bases left in between. This CDR3 is 14 amino acids long. Genomic DNA served as template for TCR beta VDJ and CDR3 profiling. One entry per CDR3 protein results from TCRdb running MiXCR on the reads. The sample has approximately 470,000 distinct CDR3 sequences; roughly a third are singletons. The specimen sequenced was sorted CD4+, CD8+, or CD8+CD57+ T cells (not recorded which) from PBMCs. The chain couples TRBV6-5 to TRBJ1-2; possibly TRBD1 for D (5 bases). The TCR comes from a human donor with aplastic anemia. The CDR3 nucleotides read TGTGCCAGCAGTTTCGACAGTCTAAGCTATGGCTACACCTTC. Residues: CASSFDSLSYGYTF.